A selection of T cell receptor beta chains follows, all from one sample in a study of cytomegalovirus exposure and HLA in healthy donors. Here immunoSEQ multiplex PCR was the method, and the copy in TCRdb shows in-frame clones only, minus some. The table lists more than 150,000 clones, 60% to 80% of them singletons. Material: PBMCs. The receptors derive from a man in his fifties in good health and CMV-seropositive. CDR3s include the opening cysteine and the closing phenylalanine or tryptophan. Each record gives: D gene, clone size, CDR3 length, V gene, J gene, CDR3 protein, CDR3 DNA. The D gene is left open where the match is weak. The size entry is marked missing in some rows and otherwise reads once, few, many or a size class.

>TRBD1|.|14|TRBV5-6|TRBJ2-5
CASSFGTGAPTQYF
TGTGCCAGCAGTTTCGGGACAGGGGCGCCGACCCAGTACTTC
>.|once|13|TRBV5-6|TRBJ1-2
CASHVDRNYGYTF
TGTGCCAGTCACGTCGACAGGAACTATGGCTACACCTTC
>.|.|13|TRBV11-1|TRBJ1-1
CASSPYRETEAFF
TGTGCCAGCAGTCCCTATAGGGAGACTGAAGCTTTCTTT
>.|once|14|TRBV5-4|TRBJ1-1
CASSWGDRNTEAFF
TGTGCCAGCAGCTGGGGGGATCGGAACACTGAAGCTTTCTTT
>TRBD1|.|15|TRBV5-1|TRBJ2-5
CASSRETDREETQYF
TGCGCCAGCAGCAGAGAAACCGACAGGGAAGAGACCCAGTACTTC
>.|.|14|TRBV5-5|TRBJ1-2
CASSLEADYYGYTF
TGTGCCAGCAGCTTGGAGGCGGATTACTATGGCTACACCTTC
>TRBD1|.|15|TRBV29-1|TRBJ2-6
CSARQGSSGANVLTF
TGCAGCGCTAGACAGGGAAGCTCTGGGGCCAACGTCCTGACTTTC
>TRBD2|.|14|TRBV9|TRBJ2-7
CASSVKTSGGEQYF
TGTGCCAGCAGCGTAAAGACTAGCGGCGGAGAGCAGTACTTC
>.|.|11|TRBV20-1|TRBJ1-2
CSAPNSYGYTF
TGCAGTGCTCCTAATTCCTATGGCTACACCTTC
>.|.|12|TRBV6-1|TRBJ2-2
CASSPDIRELFF
TGTGCCAGCAGCCCTGACATCCGGGAGCTGTTTTTT
>TRBD1|.|13|TRBV4-1|TRBJ1-2
CASSQGTGYGYTF
TGCGCCAGCAGCCAAGGGACAGGGTATGGCTACACCTTC
>TRBD2|.|13|TRBV7-2|TRBJ2-1
CASRRGGRDEQFF
TGTGCCAGCAGACGGGGGGGCCGAGATGAGCAGTTCTTC
>.|.|12|TRBV6-5|TRBJ1-3
CASINSGNTIYF
TGTGCCAGCATCAACTCTGGAAACACCATATATTTT
>.|.|15|TRBV19|TRBJ1-4
CASSPSWGGDEKLFF
TGTGCCAGTAGCCCCTCCTGGGGGGGGGATGAAAAACTGTTTTTT
>TRBD1|once|14|TRBV7-9|TRBJ1-4
CASSQTGGEEKLFF
TGTGCCAGCAGCCAAACAGGGGGAGAAGAAAAACTGTTTTTT
>TRBD2|.|18|TRBV5-6|TRBJ2-5
CASSLVRLAGDRGETQYF
TGTGCCAGCAGCTTGGTTAGACTAGCGGGGGACCGCGGGGAGACCCAGTACTTC
>.|.|16|TRBV7-2|TRBJ1-4
CASSYAQVEMNEKLFF
TGTGCCAGCAGCTACGCTCAGGTGGAAATGAATGAAAAACTGTTTTTT
>.|once|17|TRBV27|TRBJ2-3
CASSLRPGHYSTDTQYF
TGTGCCAGCAGTTTACGCCCGGGACACTATAGCACAGATACGCAGTATTTT
>.|.|15|TRBV5-6|TRBJ1-1
CASTAWVGALGEAFF
TGTGCCAGCACCGCTTGGGTGGGGGCGCTAGGTGAAGCTTTCTTT
>.|.|14|TRBV7-3|TRBJ2-2
CASRRTANTGELFF
TGTGCCAGCAGGCGGACAGCGAACACCGGGGAGCTGTTTTTT
>.|.|14|TRBV27|TRBJ2-5
CASSLFPGQETQYF
TGTGCCAGCAGTTTATTTCCGGGGCAAGAGACCCAGTACTTC
>.|.|14|TRBV6-5|TRBJ1-6
CASSSAGFDSPLHF
TGTGCCAGCAGTTCAGCAGGGTTTGATTCACCCCTCCACTTT
>.|.|12|TRBV29-1|TRBJ1-4
CSGTGHGEKLFF
TGCAGCGGAACGGGACACGGGGAAAAACTGTTTTTT
>.|.|15|TRBV7-8|TRBJ1-1
CASSLMGRANLEAFF
TGTGCCAGCAGCTTGATGGGCAGGGCGAACCTTGAAGCTTTCTTT
>.|.|15|TRBV28|TRBJ2-1
CASSLWDSTYNEQFF
TGTGCCAGCAGTTTATGGGACAGTACCTACAATGAGCAGTTCTTC
>TRBD1|.|14|TRBV2|TRBJ1-1
CASISQGIGTEAFF
TGTGCCAGCATATCACAGGGGATTGGCACTGAAGCTTTCTTT
>.|.|15|TRBV9|TRBJ2-5
CASSVFAGPQETQYF
TGTGCCAGCAGCGTATTTGCTGGGCCTCAAGAGACCCAGTACTTC